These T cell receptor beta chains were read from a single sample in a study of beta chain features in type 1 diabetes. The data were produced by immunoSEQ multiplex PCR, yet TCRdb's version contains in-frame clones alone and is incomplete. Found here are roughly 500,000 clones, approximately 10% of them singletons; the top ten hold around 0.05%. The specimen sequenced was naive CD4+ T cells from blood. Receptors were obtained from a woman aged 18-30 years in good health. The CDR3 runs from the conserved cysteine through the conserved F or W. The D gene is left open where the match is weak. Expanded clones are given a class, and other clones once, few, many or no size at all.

CDR3 protein: CASSPSMNTEAFF
CDR3 DNA: TGCGCCAGCAGCCCCTCCATGAACACTGAAGCTTTCTTT
CDR3 length: 13
J gene: TRBJ1-1
D gene: .
V gene: TRBV4-1
clone size: .

CDR3 protein: CASSPRLAGSYNEQFF
CDR3 DNA: TGTGCCAGCAGCCCGAGACTAGCGGGCTCCTACAATGAGCAGTTCTTC
CDR3 length: 16
J gene: TRBJ2-1
D gene: TRBD2
V gene: TRBV7-9
clone size: .

CDR3 protein: CASSLGQGGTLYEQYF
CDR3 DNA: TGTGCCAGCAGCCTTGGACAGGGCGGAACTCTCTACGAGCAGTACTTC
CDR3 length: 16
J gene: TRBJ2-7
D gene: TRBD1
V gene: TRBV7-9
clone size: few

CDR3 protein: CSFDRDGQETQYF
CDR3 DNA: TGCAGCTTTGACAGGGATGGGCAAGAGACCCAGTACTTC
CDR3 length: 13
J gene: TRBJ2-5
D gene: TRBD1
V gene: TRBV29-1
clone size: many

CDR3 protein: CASSPIARHTDTQYF
CDR3 DNA: TGTGCCAGCAGCCCGATAGCGAGGCACACAGATACGCAGTATTTT
CDR3 length: 15
J gene: TRBJ2-3
D gene: .
V gene: TRBV7-9
clone size: few

CDR3 protein: CAWSSGRTDTQYF
CDR3 DNA: TGTGCCTGGTCTAGCGGGAGGACAGATACGCAGTATTTT
CDR3 length: 13
J gene: TRBJ2-3
D gene: TRBD2
V gene: TRBV30
clone size: few

CDR3 protein: CASSEVRGRRNTIYF
CDR3 DNA: TGTGCCAGCAGTGAAGTCAGGGGAAGGCGAAACACCATATATTTT
CDR3 length: 15
J gene: TRBJ1-3
D gene: .
V gene: TRBV25-1
clone size: few

CDR3 protein: CASSLNGFYGYTF
CDR3 DNA: TGTGCCAGCAGTTTGAACGGCTTCTATGGCTACACCTTC
CDR3 length: 13
J gene: TRBJ1-2
D gene: .
V gene: TRBV25-1
clone size: .

CDR3 protein: CASSAAPSYEQYF
CDR3 DNA: TGTGCCAGCAGCGCAGCCCCCTCCTACGAGCAGTACTTC
CDR3 length: 13
J gene: TRBJ2-7
D gene: .
V gene: TRBV7-2
clone size: .

CDR3 protein: CASSLAGQGRTGELFF
CDR3 DNA: TGCGCCAGCAGCTTGGCCGGGCAGGGAAGAACCGGGGAGCTGTTTTTT
CDR3 length: 16
J gene: TRBJ2-2
D gene: .
V gene: TRBV5-1
clone size: .

CDR3 protein: CAARGIHTEAFF
CDR3 DNA: TGTGCTGCGCGGGGGATACACACTGAAGCTTTCTTT
CDR3 length: 12
J gene: TRBJ1-1
D gene: .
V gene: TRBV5-4
clone size: .

CDR3 protein: CASGQGTYNEQFF
CDR3 DNA: TGTGCCAGCGGACAGGGGACCTACAATGAGCAGTTCTTC
CDR3 length: 13
J gene: TRBJ2-1
D gene: TRBD1
V gene: TRBV2
clone size: few

CDR3 protein: CASSTRQGLRYNEQFF
CDR3 DNA: TGTGCCAGCAGCACCCGACAGGGACTTCGATACAATGAGCAGTTCTTC
CDR3 length: 16
J gene: TRBJ2-1
D gene: .
V gene: TRBV7-2
clone size: .

CDR3 protein: CASSLISATGNEQFF
CDR3 DNA: TGTGCCAGCAGCTTGATTTCGGCAACAGGCAATGAGCAGTTCTTC
CDR3 length: 15
J gene: TRBJ2-1
D gene: .
V gene: TRBV7-8
clone size: few

CDR3 protein: CASSLGQGTQQAF
CDR3 DNA: TGTGCCAGCAGCTTGGGGCAGGGGACCCAACAGGCTTTT
CDR3 length: 13
J gene: TRBJ1-6
D gene: .
V gene: TRBV5-4
clone size: .

CDR3 protein: CSALLTGQLNYGYTF
CDR3 DNA: TGCAGCGCCCTTTTAACGGGACAGCTAAACTATGGCTACACCTTC
CDR3 length: 15
J gene: TRBJ1-2
D gene: TRBD1
V gene: TRBV29-1
clone size: .

CDR3 protein: CASSVGTLTYNEQFF
CDR3 DNA: TGTGCCAGCAGCGTAGGGACCCTGACCTACAATGAGCAGTTCTTC
CDR3 length: 15
J gene: TRBJ2-1
D gene: .
V gene: TRBV9
clone size: .

CDR3 protein: CASTPGTGAGGYTF
CDR3 DNA: TGTGCCAGCACCCCCGGGACAGGGGCGGGAGGCTACACCTTC
CDR3 length: 14
J gene: TRBJ1-2
D gene: TRBD1
V gene: TRBV14
clone size: .

CDR3 protein: CASSQERETQYF
CDR3 DNA: TGCGCCAGCAGCCAGGAGCGGGAGACCCAGTACTTC
CDR3 length: 12
J gene: TRBJ2-5
D gene: .
V gene: TRBV4-3
clone size: .

CDR3 protein: CASSLVAGGSTDTQYF
CDR3 DNA: TGCGCCAGCAGCTTGGTAGCGGGGGGAAGCACAGATACGCAGTATTTT
CDR3 length: 16
J gene: TRBJ2-3
D gene: TRBD2
V gene: TRBV5-1
clone size: .

CDR3 protein: CASSLYGGGASGANVLTF
CDR3 DNA: TGCGCCAGCAGCTTGTATGGCGGAGGGGCCTCTGGGGCCAACGTCCTGACTTTC
CDR3 length: 18
J gene: TRBJ2-6
D gene: .
V gene: TRBV5-1
clone size: .

CDR3 protein: CASSPQQGRSEKLFF
CDR3 DNA: TGTGCCAGCAGCCCCCAACAGGGTAGAAGTGAAAAACTGTTTTTT
CDR3 length: 15
J gene: TRBJ1-4
D gene: .
V gene: TRBV7-2
clone size: .

CDR3 protein: CANGSGSYEQYF
CDR3 DNA: TGCGCCAACGGTAGCGGGAGCTACGAGCAGTACTTC
CDR3 length: 12
J gene: TRBJ2-7
D gene: TRBD2
V gene: TRBV23-1
clone size: few

CDR3 protein: CASSPSPGDSLRETQYF
CDR3 DNA: TGTGCCAGCAGTCCCTCCCCCGGGGACAGTCTTCGAGAGACCCAGTACTTC
CDR3 length: 17
J gene: TRBJ2-5
D gene: TRBD1
V gene: TRBV28
clone size: .

CDR3 protein: CASSLSHMTGYYNEQFF
CDR3 DNA: TGCGCCAGCAGCCTAAGCCACATGACAGGGTACTACAATGAGCAGTTCTTC
CDR3 length: 17
J gene: TRBJ2-1
D gene: TRBD1
V gene: TRBV4-3
clone size: few

CDR3 protein: CASSVRRGSDRTNQPQHF
CDR3 DNA: TGTGCCAGCAGCGTCCGGAGAGGGTCGGACAGGACAAATCAGCCCCAGCATTTT
CDR3 length: 18
J gene: TRBJ1-5
D gene: TRBD1
V gene: TRBV6-4
clone size: .

CDR3 protein: CASSRSTGQVTQYF
CDR3 DNA: TGTGCCAGCAGCCGATCGACAGGGCAGGTTACGCAGTATTTT
CDR3 length: 14
J gene: TRBJ2-3
D gene: TRBD1
V gene: TRBV7-9
clone size: few

CDR3 protein: CASSLGDSSNQPQHF
CDR3 DNA: TGTGCCAGTAGTCTTGGGGACAGCTCCAATCAGCCCCAGCATTTT
CDR3 length: 15
J gene: TRBJ1-5
D gene: TRBD1
V gene: TRBV19
clone size: few

CDR3 protein: CASSQRQTGIHGYTF
CDR3 DNA: TGTGCCAGCAGCCAAAGGCAGACAGGGATTCATGGCTACACCTTC
CDR3 length: 15
J gene: TRBJ1-2
D gene: TRBD1
V gene: TRBV7-9
clone size: .

CDR3 protein: CARRNENQPQHF
CDR3 DNA: TGTGCCAGACGGAATGAGAATCAGCCCCAGCATTTT
CDR3 length: 12
J gene: TRBJ1-5
D gene: .
V gene: TRBV14
clone size: .

CDR3 protein: CASSEQFNSPLHF
CDR3 DNA: TGTGCCAGCAGTGAACAGTTCAATTCACCCCTCCACTTT
CDR3 length: 13
J gene: TRBJ1-6
D gene: .
V gene: TRBV2
clone size: .